The present TCR beta chain was sequenced within a study of blood T cell repertoires in COVID-19. The wider study: The study drew acute and convalescent COVID-19 samples from the United States, Italy and Spain. Sources were T cells, B-cell-depleted T cells, or PBMCs; the material itself was cDNA or gDNA.

V lost 6 bases and J 4 bases, leaving 13 bases between the germline ends. The CDR3 extends over 13 amino acids. Germline loops: CDR1 GTSNPN, CDR2 SVGIG (reference sequence). In the source study's methods: Reference gene primer amplification gave nucleated cell count estimates. Sequencing was performed with immunoSEQ multiplex PCR; in TCRdb, only in-frame clones are kept and a portion is missing. The V and J calls and the clone size are those of that table, but D and trimming were determined from the DNA. The sample has about 140,000 clones, more than 85% seen once; the top ten hold around 5.4%. This clone has only one observation.

This chain uses TRBV30 with TRBJ2-1, with TRBD2 as a possible D gene (6 bases). Material: peripheral blood. The clonotype was recovered from a human donor in a cohort sampled during active COVID-19. DNA for the CDR3: TGTGCCTGTGATAGCGGAGCATACAATGAGCAGTTCTTC. Protein: CACDSGAYNEQFF.